This TCR beta chain was recorded in a study of blood T cells in healthy people across ages. Germline V CDR1 and CDR2: KGHSH, LQKENI. The CDR3 runs to 13 residues. V trimming: 4 bases; J trimming: 8 bases; junction bases outside the gene matches: 6. Primers used in a second PCR of about 6 to 11 cycles were a sample-barcoded 5' primer and a J-beta primer mix. TCRdb passed the 5' RACE reads through MiXCR, listing each CDR3 protein once. The profile covers some 1.5 million distinct CDR3 sequences, with roughly 30% appearing a single time and 7.7% taken by the ten largest. The donors, aged about 6 to 100, were healthy Caucasians from Russia.

This TCR derives from a woman aged 30 to 39 in good health. Sequencing input: blood. The J gene is TRBJ1-1, the V gene TRBV18; 8 nucleotides line up with TRBD1. This CDR3 reads CASSQDRANEAFF. The CDR3 nucleotides are TGTGCCAGCTCACAGGACAGGGCGAACGAAGCTTTCTTT.